The rows below give T cell receptor beta chains drawn from one sample of a study of chemoradiotherapy in HPV16-positive cancers. Assay: immunoSEQ multiplex PCR; the TCRdb copy retains only in-frame clones and omits some. There are approximately 19,000 clones in the sample; around 86% occur only once, and approximately 4.6% lies in the top ten. Sequenced here: blood, sampled from a patient who underwent chemoradiotherapy. These receptors were taken from a human donor with HPV-associated anogenital cancer. Each CDR3 is given with its conserved first and last residue. The D gene is left open where the match is weak. Only part of the rows carry a size: once, few, many, or a class if the clone is expanded.

J | V | size | D | CDR3 | DNA
TRBJ2-7 | TRBV4-3 | NA | NA | CASSQDGSYEQYF | TGCGCCAGCAGCCAAGATGGGTCCTACGAGCAGTACTTC
TRBJ2-1 | TRBV4-3 | NA | TRBD1 | CASSQVGWAGGAYEQFF | TGCGCCAGCAGCCAGGTGGGATGGGCAGGGGGCGCCTATGAGCAGTTCTTC
TRBJ2-6 | TRBV7-9 | NA | NA | CASSPGVSTSGANVLTF | TGTGCCAGCAGCCCGGGGGTTTCTACCTCTGGGGCCAACGTCCTGACTTTC
TRBJ1-2 | TRBV5-6 | NA | TRBD1 | CASSFLTGRYGYTF | TGTGCCAGCAGCTTCTTGACAGGGCGCTATGGCTACACCTTC
TRBJ1-5 | TRBV6-6 | NA | TRBD1 | CASSPPGQGGNQPQHF | TGTGCCAGCAGTCCCCCGGGCCAGGGGGGGAATCAGCCCCAGCATTTT
TRBJ2-1 | TRBV19 | NA | TRBD2 | CASSIRTSGTYNEQFF | TGTGCCAGTAGTATCCGGACTAGCGGAACCTACAATGAGCAGTTCTTC
TRBJ1-1 | TRBV2 | few | NA | CASSAVENTEAFF | TGTGCCAGCAGTGCGGTGGAGAACACTGAAGCTTTCTTT
TRBJ1-5 | TRBV4-1 | few | NA | CASSEGGLQPQHF | TGCGCCAGCAGCGAAGGGGGGCTTCAGCCCCAGCATTTT
TRBJ2-3 | TRBV4-3 | NA | TRBD2 | CASSQERAGGPTDTQYF | TGCGCCAGCAGCCAAGAGCGGGCGGGGGGACCCACAGATACGCAGTATTTT
TRBJ2-3 | TRBV5-1 | NA | TRBD2 | CASGLAGDTQYF | TGCGCCAGCGGTCTAGCGGGAGATACGCAGTATTTT
TRBJ2-1 | TRBV9 | NA | NA | CASSVQQVLTYNEQFF | TGTGCCAGCAGCGTACAACAGGTCCTTACCTACAATGAGCAGTTCTTC
TRBJ1-4 | TRBV5-1 | NA | TRBD1 | CASRPLSLTGMDEKLFF | TGCGCCAGCAGACCCCTTTCTTTGACAGGGATGGATGAAAAACTGTTTTTT
TRBJ1-4 | TRBV4-1 | NA | NA | CASSQGLGRLRVKLFF | TGCGCCAGCAGCCAAGGCCTGGGACGGCTGCGGGTAAAACTGTTTTTT